The clone carrying this TCR beta chain has at least ten counts. It was with a sample-barcoded 5' primer and a J-beta primer mix that a second PCR of about 6 to 12 cycles was run. TCRdb passed the 5' RACE reads through MiXCR, listing each CDR3 protein once. This sample yields hundreds of thousands of distinct CDR3 sequences, of which 58% are seen a single time; approximately 21% belongs to the top ten. The germline gives CDR1 MDHEN, CDR2 SYDVKM. The V segment lost 3 bases and the J segment 12 bases; nucleotides outside the gene matches: 13. This CDR3 region has 15 residues. The data were taken from a study of blood T cells in healthy people across ages.

V gene TRBV28 combines with J gene TRBJ2-1, with 8 bases identical to TRBD2. This TCR was sampled from a man aged 25-45 years in good health. The sequencing sample was made of blood. CDR3 coding DNA: TGTGCCAGCAGTTTTCTGGCTAGCGGGCCTAGGTGGCAGTTCTTC. It specifies CASSFLASGPRWQFF.